Presented here are 30 T cell receptor beta chains from one specimen sequenced in a study of T cells in Graves' hyperthyroidism and ophthalmopathy. RNA transcripts served as the template for amplifying TCR beta CDR3 regions. First-round RT-PCR with HTBI primers amplified the TCR CDR3 region. TCRdb fed the multiplex PCR reads into MiXCR, producing one record per CDR3 protein. Of around 340,000 distinct CDR3 sequences listed, approximately 17% are singletons. What was sequenced was blood. The receptors were gathered from a man under 40 with Graves' hyperthyroidism.

This clonotype was detected many times. The V gene is TRBV2, the J gene TRBJ1-5; 7 bases line up with TRBD1. V was pared by 1 base and J by 3 bases, with 6 bases of the junction left unmatched. This CDR3 is built from 16 residues. CDR1 is SNHLY, CDR2 FYNNEI, per germline. CDR3: CASSEEGARYNQPQHF. CDR3 nucleotides: TGTGCCAGCAGTGAAGAGGGGGCGCGGTACAATCAGCCCCAGCATTTT.

This clonotype was recorded at least ten times. The rearrangement joins TRBV2 to TRBJ2-7; D tentatively fits TRBD1 or TRBD2 (5 bases each). Trimming removed 7 bases from V and 3 bases from J, with 16 bases in between. The germline CDR1 and CDR2 sequences are SNHLY and FYNNEI. The CDR3 is 14 amino acids. CDR3 region: CASISGAGIYEQYF. Here the CDR3 DNA reads TGTGCCAGCATCTCCGGGGCAGGGATCTACGAGCAGTACTTC.

This clonotype was seen ten or more times. The chain joins TRBV19 to TRBJ2-1, with 8 nucleotides matching TRBD2. Germline assignment: CDR1 LNHDA and CDR2 SQIVND (reference sequence). The V segment lost 4 bases and the J segment 0 bases; nucleotides outside the gene matches: 23. CDR3 length equals 22 residues. The CDR3 loop is CASSTTAIPSGGLPSSYNEQFF. CDR3 DNA: TGTGCCAGTAGTACGACAGCCATTCCGTCGGGAGGGCTCCCAAGCTCCTACAATGAGCAGTTCTTC.

This clonotype was detected many times. The chain joins TRBV11-2 to TRBJ2-4; D is perhaps TRBD1 or TRBD2 (5 bases each). Trimming cost V 4 bases and J 0 bases, with 19 bases left between them. CDR1 is SGHAT, CDR2 FQNNGV, per germline. The CDR3 spans 18 residues. The CDR3 region is CASSSPRGRILAKNIQYF. For the CDR3, the DNA is TGTGCCAGCAGCTCCCCTAGGGGACGGATTCTAGCCAAAAACATTCAGTACTTC.

J is TRBJ2-5 and V is TRBV27; 7 nucleotides line up with TRBD1. The CDR3 has 12 residues. The V and J ends lost 6 bases and 3 bases, in that order; junction bases with no gene match: 1. Looked up from germline, CDR1 is MNHEY and CDR2 is SMNVEV (reference sequence). CDR3 nucleotides: TGTGCCAGCAGACAGGGGAAAGAGACCCAGTACTTC. Residues: CASRQGKETQYF.

The chain combines TRBV20-1 with TRBJ2-2; D not certain. The V end was cut by 6 bases, the J end by 4 bases, with 15 bases between. Germline V gene lookup returns CDR1 DFQATT and CDR2 SNEGSKA (reference sequence). CDR3 length: 14 residues. CDR3 sequence (DNA): TGCAGTGCCCTTGAAGGCAGCATCACCGGGGAGCTGTTTTTT. Translation: CSALEGSITGELFF.

This chain uses TRBV5-1 with TRBJ2-3, with D possibly being TRBD1 (6 bases). Looked up from germline, CDR1 is SGHRS and CDR2 is YFSETQ. Deletions cut 2 bases from V and 1 base from J, with 11 bases between. The CDR3 totals 15 residues. The DNA for the CDR3 is TGCGCCAGCAGCTTCGACAGGATAGGCACAGATACGCAGTATTTT. Translating gives CASSFDRIGTDTQYF.

This clonotype was seen many times. The chain employs TRBV28 and TRBJ1-2, with D tentatively TRBD1 (6 bases). The CDR3 spans 13 residues. Germline V gene sequence: CDR1 MDHEN, CDR2 SYDVKM. The V gene lost 5 bases and the J gene lost 8 bases, with 15 bases spanning the gap. The CDR3 DNA reads TGTGCCAGCAGTGGATTCGGGGGCTGGGGCTACACCTTC. Translation gives CASSGFGGWGYTF.

This clonotype was seen repeatedly, ten times or more. V is TRBV28 and J is TRBJ1-5, with a weak D call TRBD1 (6 bases). Trimming stripped 2 bases from V and 0 bases from J, with 11 bases between. Germline V gene data show CDR1 as MDHEN and CDR2 as SYDVKM. The CDR3 is 16 amino acids. The CDR3: CASSLTGSHSNQPQHF. The DNA for the CDR3 is TGTGCCAGCAGTTTAACAGGGTCACATAGCAATCAGCCCCAGCATTTT.

In its sample, this clonotype was seen many times. The chain carries TRBV12-3 or TRBV12-4 and TRBJ2-1; D is uncertain. The CDR3 is 15 residues long. V was cut by 5 bases and J by 0 bases, with 11 bases left in between. The DNA of the CDR3 is TGTGCCAGCAGTAGCAGGAGCAGCTCCTACAATGAGCAGTTCTTC. Translating it yields CASSSRSSSYNEQFF.

Many counts were recorded for this clonotype. The V call is TRBV5-1, the J call TRBJ2-1; the D is unclear. The CDR3 length is 15 residues. Germline loops: CDR1 SGHRS, CDR2 YFSETQ. V was cut by 4 bases and J by 1 base, with 12 bases left in between. The CDR3 loop is CASSILSGSYNEQFF. CDR3 DNA sequence: TGCGCCAGCAGCATTTTAAGTGGTTCCTACAATGAGCAGTTCTTC.

The gene calls are TRBV19 and TRBJ2-1; 14 nucleotides match TRBD2. The CDR3 sequence is 18 residues long. The junction had 16 bases not matched to a gene; V was cut back by 7 bases and J by 8 bases. Germline CDR1 and CDR2: LNHDA and SQIVND (reference sequence). CDR3 nucleotide sequence: TGTGCCAGTAACCCCGGGACTAGCGGGAGAGGCTCTATGGATGAGCAGTTCTTC. Translated, it gives CASNPGTSGRGSMDEQFF.

This clonotype was found a few times. The chain links TRBV5-6 to TRBJ2-7; 9 bases agree with TRBD1. CDR3 length equals 17 residues. J lost 2 bases, V lost 4 bases, and 13 bases had no gene match. In germline, CDR1 is SGHDT, CDR2 YYEEEE. CDR3: CASSTGPGQGKTYEQYF. The CDR3 coding sequence is TGTGCCAGCAGCACGGGACCGGGACAGGGAAAAACCTACGAGCAGTACTTC.

The chain is built from TRBV6-2 or TRBV6-3 and TRBJ1-2, with D hard to call. The V gene's germline CDR1 is MNHEY and CDR2 SVGEGT. The CDR3 runs 11 residues. The V end lost 2 bases, the J end lost 7 bases, and 5 bases lay between the germline ends. This chain's CDR3 is CASSYPGGYTF. The DNA of the CDR3 is TGTGCCAGCAGTTACCCGGGTGGCTACACCTTC.

Many counts were recorded for this clonotype. The genes are TRBV15 and TRBJ2-2, with a weak D call TRBD2 (6 bases). The germline CDR1 and CDR2 sequences are LNHNV and YYDKDF (reference sequence). Between the trimmed V and J ends, which lost 3 bases and 4 bases, there was a span of 9 bases. The CDR3 totals 14 residues. The DNA of the CDR3 is TGTGCCACCAGCAGGGACTACCTCACCGGGGAGCTGTTTTTT. It specifies CATSRDYLTGELFF.

This clonotype was observed at least ten times. The CDR3 here is CASRTGEGVTYEQYF. DNA of the CDR3: TGTGCCAGCCGTACAGGGGAGGGAGTAACCTACGAGCAGTACTTC. This chain uses TRBV28 with TRBJ2-7; possibly TRBD1 or TRBD2 for D (7 bases each). The V gene lost 8 bases and the J gene lost 2 bases, with 19 bases spanning the gap. Germline assignment: CDR1 MDHEN and CDR2 SYDVKM. The CDR3 runs 15 residues.

This clonotype was detected ten times or more. CDR3 sequence reads: CASSLEVSTETQYF. For the CDR3, the DNA is TGTGCCAGCAGTTTAGAGGTTAGCACGGAGACCCAGTACTTC. J is TRBJ2-5 and V is TRBV12-3 or TRBV12-4; no firm D call. This CDR3 region has 14 residues. The V end was cut by 1 base, the J end by 5 bases, with 11 bases between.

This clonotype was detected ten times or more. The CDR3 DNA is TGTGCCAGCAGTCCTTCAGGGGCTCATGGCTACACCTTC. It codes for CASSPSGAHGYTF. The rearrangement joins TRBV27 to TRBJ1-2; TRBD1 is a possible D gene (6 bases). Trimming left V 5 bases short and J 6 bases short, with 13 bases between. From germline, CDR1 is MNHEY and CDR2 SMNVEV (reference sequence). This CDR3 spans 13 amino acids.

This rearrangement joins TRBV20-1 to TRBJ2-4; a possible D gene is TRBD1 (5 bases). The V gene's germline CDR1 is DFQATT and CDR2 SNEGSKA (reference sequence). CDR3 length equals 14 residues. V dropped 3 bases and J dropped 0 bases, with 9 bases sitting between them. CDR3 bases: TGCAGTGCTAGTAGGGGATTAGCCAAAAACATTCAGTACTTC. Its translation: CSASRGLAKNIQYF.

This clonotype was seen a handful of times. The CDR3 loop reads CASSSNGWGEQYF. CDR3 nucleotides: TGTGCCAGCAGCTCCAATGGTTGGGGCGAGCAGTACTTC. The chain employs TRBV11-1 and TRBJ2-7; D is unclear. This CDR3 region has 13 residues. The germline V and J ends were trimmed by 4 bases and 6 bases, with 13 bases remaining between them. Germline assignment: CDR1 SGHAT and CDR2 FQDESV (reference sequence).

The sample holds a few counts of this clonotype. The CDR3 sequence is CASSLLLGGARIGELFF. The CDR3 nucleotides are TGTGCCAGCAGCTTACTCCTTGGTGGGGCAAGGATCGGGGAGCTGTTTTTT. This chain joins TRBV11-2 and TRBJ2-2; TRBD1 is a possible D gene (5 bases). The V end was cut by 2 bases, the J end by 7 bases, with 20 bases between. The length of the CDR3 is 17 residues. Germline assignment: CDR1 SGHAT and CDR2 FQNNGV.

This clonotype was seen only a few times. The chain recombines TRBV6-4 with TRBJ2-7; D is ambiguous. V was shortened by 0 bases and J by 2 bases, with 17 bases between the two germline ends. This CDR3 region has 17 residues. Germline V CDR1 and CDR2: MRHNA, SNTAGT. CDR3 bases: TGTGCCAGCAGTGACTCCGAAGGTAGAAGGGTTCCCTACGAGCAGTACTTC. This codes for CASSDSEGRRVPYEQYF.

This clonotype was picked up many times. The chain uses TRBV24-1 and TRBJ2-7, with 7 positions matching TRBD2. The CDR3 is made up of 13 amino acids. From germline, CDR1 is KGHDR and CDR2 SFDVKD. The CDR3 is CAGRGGRTGEQYF. CDR3 nucleotides: TGTGCTGGAAGGGGCGGGAGAACTGGGGAGCAGTACTTC.

This clonotype occurred many times. This chain uses TRBV2 with TRBJ2-5; D not certain. Per germline, CDR1 SNHLY and CDR2 FYNNEI. CDR3 length: 12 amino acids. The germline V and J ends were trimmed by 5 bases and 0 bases, with 4 bases remaining between them. The CDR3 loop is CASSFNQETQYF. CDR3 bases: TGTGCCAGCAGTTTCAACCAAGAGACCCAGTACTTC.

This clonotype was seen more than once but under ten times. The gene calls are TRBV24-1 and TRBJ1-3; D gene unclear. With 7 bases removed from V and 8 bases from J, the gap between germline ends came to 8 bases. There are 11 residues in the CDR3. Germline V gene lookup returns CDR1 KGHDR and CDR2 SFDVKD. CDR3 loop: CATSSQDTIYF. CDR3 in DNA: TGTGCCACCAGCTCTCAGGACACCATATATTTT.

This clonotype has ten or more counts. V gene TRBV2 combines with J gene TRBJ2-3; D is ambiguous. The CDR3 extends over 15 amino acids. V lost 3 bases to trimming and J lost 2 bases, with 12 bases between them. Germline-derived CDR1 and CDR2 are SNHLY and FYNNEI. The CDR3 nucleotides read TGTGCCAGCAGTGAGTTTCAGAGATACACAGATACGCAGTATTTT. Translation: CASSEFQRYTDTQYF.

This clonotype was counted only a few times. This chain joins TRBV5-5 and TRBJ1-4, with 7 bases matching TRBD1. Germline lookup yields CDR1 SGHKS and CDR2 YYEKEE (reference sequence). This CDR3 is built from 14 residues. Trimming at V came to 2 bases and at J to 8 bases, leaving 6 bases not matched to a gene. The CDR3 here is CASSFEGAREKLFF. CDR3 in DNA: TGTGCCAGCAGCTTCGAGGGGGCGCGGGAAAAACTGTTTTTT.

This clonotype was observed at least ten times. The V call is TRBV20-1, the J call TRBJ2-1; 11 bases line up with TRBD2. Germline CDR1 is DFQATT and CDR2 is SNEGSKA (reference sequence). The trim removed 3 bases at V and 7 bases at J, leaving 8 bases unmatched. The CDR3 is 15 residues long. CDR3 nucleotides: TGCAGTGCTAGGGGGACTAGCGGAACGGGGAATGAGCAGTTCTTC. It encodes CSARGTSGTGNEQFF.

V usage is TRBV4-2 and J usage is TRBJ1-1; D ambiguous. Trimming pared 6 bases from V and 0 bases from J, leaving 11 bases between. The CDR3 covers 14 residues. CDR1 is LGHNA, CDR2 YNFKEQ, per germline. CDR3 in amino acids: CASSPHDLNTEAFF. CDR3 DNA sequence: TGTGCCAGCAGTCCACACGACCTGAACACTGAAGCTTTCTTT.

This clonotype was seen ten or more times. This chain's CDR3 is CAWSPGQGGYNEQFF. The DNA for the CDR3 is TGTGCCTGGAGTCCAGGACAGGGTGGCTACAATGAGCAGTTCTTC. The chain carries TRBV30 and TRBJ2-1; 8 positions agree with TRBD1. The V gene's germline CDR1 is GTSNPN and CDR2 SVGIG (reference sequence). The CDR3 is 15 amino acids. J was trimmed by 3 bases and V by 2 bases; bases with no gene match: 6.